Each of the 6 T cell receptor beta chains below was sequenced from the same sample in a study of shared clonotypes between healthy human individuals. Naive CD8 cells, CD45RO-negative and positively selected for CCR7, excluded terminally differentiated effector memory CD45RA+ cells. The protocol was immunoSEQ multiplex PCR, while the TCRdb copy is restricted to in-frame clones and leaves out a portion. This sample yields 1.5 million to 2.5 million clones, of which about 95% are seen a single time; under 1.5% belongs to the top ten. The sample was naive CD8+ T cells sorted from blood. These receptors originate from a man younger than 35 in good health.

The chain recombines TRBV30 with TRBJ1-6; TRBD1 is a possible D gene (5 bases). The V and J ends lost 3 bases and 10 bases respectively, with 10 bases between them. Germline V gene sequence: CDR1 GTSNPN, CDR2 SVGIG (reference sequence). The CDR3 runs to 12 residues. The CDR3: CAWRRGGSPLHF. In DNA, the CDR3 is TGTGCCTGGAGACGGGGCGGCTCACCCCTCCACTTT.

CDR3 nucleotides: TGTGCCAGCGGCGGGACTAGTATTTCGGAGACCCAGTACTTC. It translates to CASGGTSISETQYF. This chain links TRBV7-9 with TRBJ2-5; 8 nucleotides match TRBD2. Germline V lookup: CDR1 SEHNR, CDR2 FQNEAQ (reference sequence). The V gene end was trimmed by 8 bases and the J gene end by 5 bases; junction bases not matched to a gene: 10. The CDR3 is 14 residues long.

The V gene is TRBV7-8, the J gene TRBJ2-7, with 9 bases lining up with TRBD2. With V trimmed by 0 bases and J by 4 bases, 4 bases remained unmatched. CDR1 is SGHVS and CDR2 is FQNEAQ in the germline V gene. The CDR3 runs to 15 residues. CDR3 nucleotide sequence: TGTGCCAGCAGCTTAGCCCCCAGCGGGAGGTACGAGCAGTACTTC. This codes for CASSLAPSGRYEQYF.

This chain uses TRBV7-2 with TRBJ2-2; TRBD1 might be the D (5 bases). Between the trimmed V and J ends, which lost 2 bases and 7 bases, there was a span of 11 bases. CDR1 is SGHTA and CDR2 is FQGNSA in the germline V gene. The CDR3 length is 14 residues. CDR3 sequence reads: CASSLSGWGGELFF. In DNA, the CDR3 is TGTGCCAGCAGCTTATCAGGGTGGGGCGGGGAGCTGTTTTTT.

With respect to this clone: Other DNA sequences in this sample translate to the same CDR3. The chain has TRBV19 and TRBJ2-2; D remains unclear. V was shortened by 1 base and J by 6 bases, with 6 bases between the two germline ends. The CDR3 is 13 amino acids. CDR1 is LNHDA, CDR2 SQIVND, per germline (reference sequence). CDR3 nucleotide sequence: TGTGCCAGTAGTATAGGAGTACCCGGGGAGCTGTTTTTT. Its translation is CASSIGVPGELFF.

The V call is TRBV27, the J call TRBJ2-3; 7 bases are shared with TRBD2. The CDR3 loop spans 15 amino acids. The J segment lost 0 bases and the V segment lost 6 bases, leaving 6 bases of the junction unmatched. The V gene's germline CDR1 is MNHEY and CDR2 SMNVEV (reference sequence). CDR3 sequence reads: CASSPGGVSTDTQYF. In nucleotides, the CDR3 is TGTGCCAGCAGCCCTGGGGGGGTTAGCACAGATACGCAGTATTTT.